Listed here are 30 T cell receptor beta chains from one sample, sequenced in a study of beta chain features in type 1 diabetes. Investigators reverse transcribed all isolated RNA, so they sequenced expressed TCRB transcripts. Assay used: immunoSEQ multiplex PCR; TCRdb lists only in-frame clones, some missing. The sample lists 140,000 to 150,000 clones, about 50% seen once, with under 0.45% in the top ten. The specimen sequenced was Tregs from blood. These receptors were taken from a man between 18 and 35 years old in good health.

This rearrangement joins TRBV2 to TRBJ1-5; 9 positions agree with TRBD1. Germline values: CDR1 SNHLY, CDR2 FYNNEI. Unmatched junction bases numbered 0, after V lost 6 bases and J lost 6 bases. The CDR3 runs to 12 residues. In DNA form, the CDR3 reads TGTGCCAGCAGGGGACAGGGTCAGCCCCAGCATTTT. Translated: CASRGQGQPQHF. The full variable domain, in which reference TRBV2 and TRBJ1-5 provide the parts outside the CDR3, is EPEVTQTPSHQVTQMGQEVILRCVPISNHLYFYWYRQILGQKVEFLVSFYNNEISEKSEIFDDQFSVERPDGSNFTLKIRSTKLEDSAMYFCASRGQGQPQHFGDGTRLSIL.

The rearrangement uses TRBV7-2 and TRBJ2-5, with D maybe TRBD1 (6 bases). Looked up from germline, CDR1 is SGHTA and CDR2 is FQGNSA. CDR3 length: 15 amino acids. The V end lost 0 bases, the J end lost 2 bases, and 10 bases lay between the germline ends. CDR3: CASSLAFGQQETQYF. The CDR3 DNA reads as TGTGCCAGCAGCTTAGCTTTTGGACAGCAAGAGACCCAGTACTTC.

About this clone itself: One end of the junction fails to match germline, which may point to a read error. The chain joins TRBV2 to TRBJ1-5; D is possibly TRBD1 (6 bases). The CDR3 contains 15 residues. CDR1 and CDR2 from the germline V gene are SNHLY and FYNNEI. CDR3 sequence reads: CASREGQLYRQPQHF. The CDR3 DNA sequence: TGTGCCAGCAGGGAAGGACAGCTTTATAGGCAGCCCCAGCATTTT.

This chain links TRBV5-4 with TRBJ2-3; the match to TRBD2 covers 14 bases. This CDR3 region has 15 residues. Per germline, CDR1 SGHNT and CDR2 YYREEE (reference sequence). Trimming at V came to 3 bases and at J to 6 bases, leaving 3 bases not matched to a gene. This CDR3 reads CASSWTSGRRDTQYF. CDR3 sequence (DNA): TGTGCCAGCAGCTGGACTAGCGGGAGGCGCGATACGCAGTATTTT.

The chain carries TRBV7-2 and TRBJ1-1; possibly TRBD1 for D (6 bases). V lost 6 bases, J lost 7 bases, and 12 bases lay in between. Germline-derived CDR1 and CDR2 are SGHTA and FQGNSA. CDR3 length: 12 residues. CDR3 nucleotide sequence: TGTGCCAGCAGTTTCAGGGGTTATGAAGCTTTCTTT. It encodes CASSFRGYEAFF.

The V call is TRBV5-1, the J call TRBJ1-1; tentative D call: TRBD1 (5 bases). The CDR3 is 14 residues long. V lost 4 bases, J lost 5 bases, and 15 bases lay in between. Looked up from germline, CDR1 is SGHRS and CDR2 is YFSETQ. CDR3 loop: CASSQRIDSTEAFF. CDR3 sequence (DNA): TGCGCCAGCAGCCAACGCATAGACAGTACTGAAGCTTTCTTT.

V gene TRBV11-2 combines with J gene TRBJ2-1, with 12 bases that match TRBD2. Trimming cost V 0 bases and J 9 bases; bases outside gene matches: 3. The CDR3 runs to 15 residues. Germline V gene lookup returns CDR1 SGHAT and CDR2 FQNNGV. CDR3 amino acids: CASSLELAGGPEQFF. Here the CDR3 DNA reads TGTGCCAGCAGCTTAGAACTAGCGGGGGGTCCTGAGCAGTTCTTC. The full variable domain, its missing parts supplied by reference TRBV11-2 and TRBJ2-1, is EAGVAQSPRYKIIEKRQSVAFWCNPISGHATLYWYQQILGQGPKLLIQFQNNGVVDDSQLPKDRFSAERLKGVDSTLKIQPAKLEDSAVYLCASSLELAGGPEQFFGPGTRLTVL.

A few counts support this clone. The chain joins TRBV30 to TRBJ2-7; D not resolved. V was trimmed by 3 bases and J by 2 bases, leaving 5 bases between them. The V gene's germline CDR1 is GTSNPN and CDR2 SVGIG (reference sequence). The CDR3 contains 11 residues. For the CDR3, the DNA is TGTGCCTGGAGACAAACCTACGAGCAGTACTTC. It specifies CAWRQTYEQYF.

This sequence joins TRBV30 and TRBJ2-5, with D possibly matching TRBD2 (5 bases). The germline V gene encodes CDR1 GTSNPN and CDR2 SVGIG (reference sequence). The CDR3 has 13 residues. Trimming left V 7 bases short and J 7 bases short, with 19 bases between. CDR3 loop: CAFRTALRGTQYF. The CDR3 nucleotides read TGTGCCTTCAGGACTGCCCTCCGGGGGACCCAGTACTTC.

The chain has TRBV10-3 and TRBJ2-3; possible D gene TRBD1, 6 bases. This CDR3 spans 15 amino acids. The germline V gene encodes CDR1 ENHRY and CDR2 SYGVKD. Trimming pared 6 bases from V and 0 bases from J, leaving 13 bases between. DNA of the CDR3: TGTGCCATCAGAAAGGGACAAATCAGCACAGATACGCAGTATTTT. Protein sequence: CAIRKGQISTDTQYF.

The chain employs TRBV7-2 and TRBJ2-7; 7 nucleotides agree with TRBD2. V shed 0 bases, J shed 1 base, and the junction held 6 bases outside the gene matches. This CDR3 has 16 amino acids. CDR1 SGHTA and CDR2 FQGNSA come from the germline V gene. This chain's CDR3 is CASSLAGGSSSYEQYF. The CDR3 DNA reads TGTGCCAGCAGCTTAGCAGGCGGGAGTTCTTCCTACGAGCAGTACTTC.

The V and J genes are TRBV2 and TRBJ1-2, with 9 bases aligning to TRBD1. The trim removed 7 bases at V and 7 bases at J, leaving 10 bases unmatched. The CDR3 extends over 14 amino acids. The germline V gene encodes CDR1 SNHLY and CDR2 FYNNEI. The CDR3 DNA reads as TGTGCCAGCACTTGGGGGACAGGGCTGGCTGGCTACACCTTC. This sequence encodes CASTWGTGLAGYTF.

The V call is TRBV6-1, the J call TRBJ1-4; D possibly corresponds to TRBD1 (6 bases). The V and J ends lost 6 bases and 4 bases respectively, with 15 bases between them. The CDR3 loop spans 15 amino acids. The germline gives CDR1 MNHNS, CDR2 SASEGT. The CDR3, as DNA: TGTGCCAGCAGACGTAGGGGGGGAGGTAATGAAAAACTGTTTTTT. Encoded protein: CASRRRGGGNEKLFF.

The chain combines TRBV7-3 with TRBJ2-3; no clear D gene. Germline lookup yields CDR1 SGHTA and CDR2 FQGTGA. This CDR3 region has 13 residues. Trimming took 2 bases from V and 3 from J, leaving 6 bases between them. CDR3 DNA sequence: TGTGCCAGCAGCTTACAGTTTACAGATACGCAGTATTTT. The encoded protein is CASSLQFTDTQYF.

The table lists this clone with a count of one. The genes are TRBV27 and TRBJ2-1, with 7 bases fitting TRBD2. Trimming at V came to 7 bases and at J to 4 bases, leaving 4 bases not matched to a gene. The CDR3 is 13 amino acids. CDR1 and CDR2 from the germline V gene are MNHEY and SMNVEV (reference sequence). The DNA of the CDR3 is TGTGCCAGCACCCTGGGGGGGTACAATGAGCAGTTCTTC. Encoded protein: CASTLGGYNEQFF.

The genes are TRBV7-2 and TRBJ2-7, with 8 bases matching TRBD1. This CDR3 has 14 residues. Per the germline V gene, CDR1 is SGHTA and CDR2 is FQGNSA. V lost 5 bases, J lost 6 bases, and 9 bases stayed unmatched. CDR3 coding DNA: TGTGCCAGCAGCCCTCAGGGACAGGCAACCGAGCAGTACTTC. It specifies CASSPQGQATEQYF.

The table lists this clone with a few counts. This rearrangement joins TRBV29-1 to TRBJ2-7; a possible D gene is TRBD1 (6 bases). This CDR3 is 14 amino acids long. V was pared by 4 bases and J by 3 bases, with 16 bases between. CDR1 is SQVTM and CDR2 is ANQGSEA in the germline V gene. The CDR3 here is CSVGAPGAGYEQYF. Here the CDR3 DNA reads TGCAGCGTTGGGGCCCCAGGGGCGGGCTACGAGCAGTACTTC.

This rearrangement joins TRBV4-2 to TRBJ2-5; D is ambiguous. Trimming took 1 base from V and 3 from J, leaving 9 bases between them. Germline V gene data show CDR1 as LGHNA and CDR2 as YNFKEQ. This CDR3 region has 14 residues. The CDR3 protein is CASSQVTVKETQYF. The CDR3 coding sequence is TGTGCCAGCAGCCAAGTTACAGTAAAAGAGACCCAGTACTTC.

V is TRBV9 and J is TRBJ2-3; maybe TRBD2 (6 bases). Per the germline V gene, CDR1 is SGDLS and CDR2 is YYNGEE. This CDR3 has 15 residues. V lost 1 base and J lost 2, with 11 bases in between. The CDR3 nucleotides read TGTGCCAGCAGCGTACTGGCGGGATTCACAGATACGCAGTATTTT. It is translated as CASSVLAGFTDTQYF.

The chain has TRBV7-9 and TRBJ2-7; the D gene is possibly TRBD1 (5 bases). Trimming took off 2 bases at V and 1 base at J, with 12 bases between the two ends. The CDR3 is made up of 15 amino acids. CDR1 and CDR2 from the germline V gene are SEHNR and FQNEAQ (reference sequence). The CDR3 DNA is TGTGCCAGCAGCTTACAGGGCTCCCGTTCCTACGAGCAGTACTTC. Amino acids: CASSLQGSRSYEQYF.

This clone was detected only a few times. The gene calls are TRBV6-1 and TRBJ2-1; possibly TRBD1 for D (6 bases). The CDR3 consists of 14 residues. Germline V lookup: CDR1 MNHNS, CDR2 SASEGT. V lost 4 bases, J lost 4 bases, and 11 bases lay in between. CDR3 nucleotides: TGTGCCAGCAGTGTAACGACAGGATACAATGAGCAGTTCTTC. Translated: CASSVTTGYNEQFF.

The V gene is TRBV7-9, the J gene TRBJ2-3; TRBD2 matches 8 bases. V was clipped by 4 bases and J by 4 bases; unmatched bases: 1. CDR1 and CDR2 from the germline V gene are SEHNR and FQNEAQ (reference sequence). The CDR3 extends over 13 amino acids. This CDR3 reads CASSSGRADTQYF. The CDR3 DNA follows: TGTGCCAGCAGCTCCGGGAGGGCAGATACGCAGTATTTT.

A few counts support this clone. This chain links TRBV5-1 with TRBJ2-3; D remains ambiguous. V was pared by 4 bases and J by 4 bases, with 10 bases between. The CDR3 is made up of 13 amino acids. Germline CDR1 reads SGHRS; CDR2 reads YFSETQ. In DNA, the CDR3 is TGCGCCAGCAGCCCCCAGAGCGCAGATACGCAGTATTTT. Protein: CASSPQSADTQYF. The full variable domain, with the rest looked up from reference TRBV5-1 and TRBJ2-3, is KAGVTQTPRYLIKTRGQQVTLSCSPISGHRSVSWYQQTPGQGLQFLFEYFSETQRNKGNFPGRFSGRQFSNSRSEMNVSTLELGDSALYLCASSPQSADTQYFGPGTRLTVL.

The chain employs TRBV23-1 and TRBJ1-1; D is perhaps TRBD1 (5 bases). TRBV23-1 carries the ORF label, with uncertain function. Trimming removed 3 bases from V and 4 bases from J, with 21 bases in between. The CDR3 extends over 17 amino acids. The CDR3 spells CASSQGRARTQGTEAFF. The CDR3 DNA sequence: TGCGCCAGCAGTCAGGGCAGGGCCCGCACCCAGGGCACTGAAGCTTTCTTT.

The V call is TRBV18, the J call TRBJ2-7; tentatively, D is TRBD2 (5 bases). CDR1 is KGHSH and CDR2 is LQKENI in the germline V gene. CDR3 length: 12 residues. V was clipped by 2 bases and J by 9 bases, with 11 bases between them. CDR3 region: CASSPGRAAQYF. CDR3 bases: TGTGCCAGCTCACCAGGGCGGGCAGCGCAGTACTTC. Filled out from reference TRBV18 and TRBJ2-7, the complete variable domain reads NAGVMQNPRHLVRRRGQEARLRCSPMKGHSHVYWYRQLPEEGLKFMVYLQKENIIDESGMPKERFSAEFPKEGPSILRIQQVVRGDSAAYFCASSPGRAAQYFGPGTRLTVT.

The chain is built from TRBV30 and TRBJ2-1, with 10 bases matching TRBD2. Germline V gives CDR1 GTSNPN, CDR2 SVGIG (reference sequence). The V gene end was trimmed by 2 bases and the J gene end by 4 bases; junction bases not matched to a gene: 2. The CDR3 has 14 amino acids. This CDR3 reads CAWSLAGVYNEQFF. The CDR3 region has the DNA TGTGCCTGGAGTCTAGCGGGAGTTTACAATGAGCAGTTCTTC.

This clone has more than one count but fewer than ten. CDR3 region: CASSQTGGGHQPQHF. Here the CDR3 DNA reads TGTGCCAGCAGTCAGACAGGGGGCGGGCATCAGCCCCAGCATTTT. The rearrangement links TRBV7-2 to TRBJ1-5; 10 positions agree with TRBD1. The CDR3 totals 15 residues. Germline CDR1 is SGHTA and CDR2 is FQGNSA. V shed 6 bases, J shed 5 bases, and the junction held 7 bases outside the gene matches.

Concerning this clone itself: The same CDR3 arises from other DNA sequences in this sample as well. This chain links TRBV28 with TRBJ1-1; D gene uncertain. Per the germline V gene, CDR1 is MDHEN and CDR2 is SYDVKM. V gave up 2 bases and J gave up 5 bases, with 9 bases separating them. This CDR3 spans 13 amino acids. The DNA for the CDR3 is TGTGCCAGCAGTTTAGGTGGGAGGACTGAAGCTTTCTTT. Amino acids: CASSLGGRTEAFF.

The V call is TRBV7-3, the J call TRBJ1-2; a possible D gene is TRBD1 (6 bases). The CDR3 loop spans 13 amino acids. CDR1 is SGHTA, CDR2 FQGTGA, per germline. The V gene lost 2 bases and the J gene lost 2 bases, with 6 bases spanning the gap. CDR3 in DNA: TGTGCCAGCAGCTTACAGGGGAACTATGGCTACACCTTC. Its protein product is CASSLQGNYGYTF.

This chain joins TRBV2 and TRBJ1-5, with a tentative D call TRBD1 (5 bases). Between the trimmed V and J ends, which lost 2 bases and 7 bases, there was a span of 12 bases. The length of the CDR3 is 14 residues. Germline values: CDR1 SNHLY, CDR2 FYNNEI. The CDR3 sequence: CASSEMGGSQPQHF. As DNA, the CDR3 is TGTGCCAGCAGTGAAATGGGGGGGAGCCAGCCCCAGCATTTT.